Below, 21 T cell receptor beta chains from the same sample are listed, as sequenced in a study of blood T cell repertoires in COVID-19. TCRdb's table, derived via immunoSEQ multiplex PCR, lists solely in-frame clones and lacks some. The sample has about 300,000 clones; just over 90% are singletons. The sample taken for sequencing was peripheral blood. The receptor set was obtained from a woman in her 30s with COVID-19, enrolled during active disease.

The chain combines TRBV5-1 with TRBJ2-3; the D is unclear. The CDR3 is 14 amino acids. CDR1 and CDR2 (germline): SGHRS, YFSETQ. V gave up 0 bases and J gave up 0 bases, with 5 bases separating them. The CDR3 reads CASSLGLSTDTQYF. The CDR3 DNA is TGCGCCAGCAGCTTGGGCCTAAGCACAGATACGCAGTATTTT.

Here the CDR3 reads CASSVGLLTGTGANYGYTF. CDR3 bases: TGTGCCAGCAGCGTAGGCCTCCTTACCGGGACAGGGGCTAACTATGGCTACACCTTC. The chain links TRBV9 to TRBJ1-2; TRBD1 aligns across 10 bases. Trimming removed 0 bases from V and 0 bases from J; junction bases left unmatched: 11. The CDR3 loop spans 19 amino acids. Germline V gives CDR1 SGDLS, CDR2 YYNGEE.

V and J are TRBV7-9 and TRBJ2-7; D is ambiguous. The V gene's germline CDR1 is SEHNR and CDR2 FQNEAQ (reference sequence). V was cut by 2 bases and J by 4 bases, with 15 bases left in between. This CDR3 comprises 15 residues. CDR3 region: CASSLPGSPLYEQYF. CDR3 nucleotide sequence: TGTGCCAGCAGCTTACCGGGTAGCCCACTTTACGAGCAGTACTTC.

J is TRBJ1-3 and V is TRBV28; TRBD1 aligns across 9 bases. V dropped 5 bases and J dropped 3; count of bases not matched to a gene: 8. The length of the CDR3 is 16 residues. In germline, CDR1 is MDHEN, CDR2 SYDVKM. The CDR3 is CASSHMTGGFGNTIYF. CDR3 DNA: TGTGCCAGCAGTCACATGACAGGGGGTTTTGGAAACACCATATATTTT.

The DNA for the CDR3 is TGTGCCAGCAGTTTCCCCCAGACAGGAGGCACTGAAGCTTTCTTT. Translation: CASSFPQTGGTEAFF. V is TRBV6-6 and J is TRBJ1-1; TRBD1 is a possible D gene (6 bases). The germline V and J ends were trimmed by 4 bases and 4 bases, with 16 bases remaining between them. The CDR3 length is 15 residues. CDR1 MNHNY and CDR2 SVGAGI come from the germline V gene (reference sequence).

The V call is TRBV6-4, the J call TRBJ1-1; D unresolved. The CDR3 runs 13 residues. CDR1 and CDR2 (germline): MRHNA, SNTAGT. V was clipped by 6 bases and J by 0 bases, with 8 bases between them. The CDR3 spells CASSTDLNTEAFF. CDR3 nucleotide sequence: TGTGCCAGCAGCACAGATTTGAACACTGAAGCTTTCTTT.

On this clone itself: Distinct nucleotide sequences in the sample also encode this CDR3. The chain joins TRBV2 to TRBJ2-7, with D hard to call. With 6 bases removed from V and 4 bases from J, the gap between germline ends came to 7 bases. This CDR3 region has 11 residues. Per germline, CDR1 SNHLY and CDR2 FYNNEI. CDR3 in amino acids: CASSRTYEQYF. DNA of the CDR3: TGTGCCAGCAGCCGAACATACGAGCAGTACTTC.

The J gene is TRBJ1-5, the V gene TRBV25-1; possible D gene TRBD1, 6 bases. Germline values: CDR1 MGHDK, CDR2 SYGVNS. This CDR3 contains 13 residues. The V end lost 6 bases, the J end lost 4 bases, and 10 bases lay between the germline ends. In nucleotides, the CDR3 is TGTGCCAGCAGGGACAGCGATAATCAGCCCCAGCATTTT. Residues: CASRDSDNQPQHF.

The rearrangement links TRBV30 to TRBJ1-5; maybe TRBD1 (5 bases). Germline CDR1 and CDR2: GTSNPN and SVGIG (reference sequence). With 3 bases removed from V and 6 bases from J, the gap between germline ends came to 15 bases. The CDR3 has 14 residues. The CDR3 nucleotides are TGTGCCTGGAGCGGTGGACAATCGGCTCAGCCCCAGCATTTT. It specifies CAWSGGQSAQPQHF.

The V and J genes are TRBV12-3 or TRBV12-4 and TRBJ2-5; D is perhaps TRBD2 (5 bases). CDR3 length equals 13 residues. Trimming stripped 6 bases from V and 5 bases from J, with 13 bases between. The CDR3 region has the DNA TGTGCCAGCAGGCTGGGCGGGTTCGAGACCCAGTACTTC. Residues: CASRLGGFETQYF.

The V call is TRBV19, the J call TRBJ1-2; no firm D call. V was clipped by 4 bases and J by 8 bases, with 8 bases between them. This CDR3 spans 11 amino acids. Germline CDR1 is LNHDA and CDR2 is SQIVND (reference sequence). CDR3 amino acids: CASSTDKGYTF. As DNA, the CDR3 is TGTGCCAGTAGTACCGACAAGGGCTACACCTTC.

The chain joins TRBV28 to TRBJ1-4; D not certain. Germline V gene data show CDR1 as MDHEN and CDR2 as SYDVKM. The CDR3 spans 14 residues. Between the trimmed V and J ends, which lost 5 bases and 4 bases, there was a span of 11 bases. In nucleotides, the CDR3 is TGTGCCAGCAGTCCAACCCGGGGTAATGAAAAACTGTTTTTT. Its translation is CASSPTRGNEKLFF.

This sequence joins TRBV15 and TRBJ2-7; D gene unclear. Per germline, CDR1 LNHNV and CDR2 YYDKDF (reference sequence). The V gene lost 0 bases and the J gene lost 3 bases, with 12 bases spanning the gap. CDR3 length: 15 residues. In nucleotides, the CDR3 is TGTGCCACCAGCAGAGATCTAGGCAATTTCTACGAGCAGTACTTC. As protein: CATSRDLGNFYEQYF.

This clone was counted a single time. The chain employs TRBV5-4 and TRBJ2-2; D possibly corresponds to TRBD2 (5 bases). Per germline, CDR1 SGHNT and CDR2 YYREEE (reference sequence). The CDR3 consists of 14 residues. V was cut by 4 bases and J by 1 base, with 8 bases left in between. The CDR3 here is CASSPEVNTGELFF. CDR3 in DNA: TGTGCCAGCAGCCCGGAGGTGAACACCGGGGAGCTGTTTTTT. Together with reference TRBV5-4 and TRBJ2-2, the CDR3 gives the full variable domain: ETGVTQSPTHLIKTRGQQVTLRCSSQSGHNTVSWYQQALGQGPQFIFQYYREEENGRGNFPPRFSGLQFPNYSSELNVNALELDDSALYLCASSPEVNTGELFFGEGSRLTVL.

This chain connects TRBV15 to TRBJ2-7, with 8 bases identical to TRBD2. Germline assignment: CDR1 LNHNV and CDR2 YYDKDF (reference sequence). CDR3 length: 17 amino acids. With 5 bases clipped from V and 4 bases from J, the junction kept 16 bases outside the gene matches. The CDR3 DNA reads as TGTGCCACCAGCCCGTTTAGGGTACGGGAGGGCCCGTACGAGCAGTACTTC. Translated, it gives CATSPFRVREGPYEQYF.

This clone was observed once. The V call is TRBV6-5, the J call TRBJ2-2; a possible D gene is TRBD1 (6 bases). Germline V gene sequence: CDR1 MNHEY, CDR2 SVGAGI. The CDR3 runs to 14 residues. Trimming left V 10 bases short and J 4 bases short, with 16 bases between. The CDR3 bases are TGTGCCACGGGTGGTATAGGGGGCACCGGGGAGCTGTTTTTT. Protein product: CATGGIGGTGELFF.

This chain joins TRBV5-1 and TRBJ2-5; a possible D gene is TRBD1 (5 bases). Germline values: CDR1 SGHRS, CDR2 YFSETQ. The CDR3 runs 15 residues. Trimming shortened V by 0 bases and J by 3 bases, and 12 bases separated the two germline ends. The CDR3 coding sequence is TGCGCCAGCAGCTTGGAACAGGAGTGGGAAGAGACCCAGTACTTC. This sequence encodes CASSLEQEWEETQYF.

The DNA for the CDR3 is TGTGCCAGTAGTGTCCTATTAGGGGAGCTGTTTTTT. Amino acids: CASSVLLGELFF. The V call is TRBV19, the J call TRBJ2-2; D uncertain. The V gene lost 5 bases and the J gene lost 8 bases, with 9 bases spanning the gap. The CDR3 spans 12 residues. Germline assignment: CDR1 LNHDA and CDR2 SQIVND (reference sequence).

V usage is TRBV4-1 and J usage is TRBJ1-4, with TRBD1 matching over 7 bases. Germline CDR1 and CDR2: MGHRA and YSYEKL. V shed 4 bases and J 5 bases; nucleotides not matched to a gene: 4. The CDR3 spans 14 residues. Here the CDR3 DNA reads TGCGCCAGCAGCCCACCGGGACAGAATGAAAAACTGTTTTTT. The encoded protein is CASSPPGQNEKLFF.

This sequence joins TRBV7-9 and TRBJ2-7, with D perhaps TRBD1 (6 bases). CDR1 is SEHNR and CDR2 is FQNEAQ in the germline V gene (reference sequence). The ends were cut back, 5 bases at V and 5 bases at J, with 13 bases in the middle. The length of the CDR3 is 13 residues. CDR3 DNA: TGTGCCAGCAGCCCCGGGACATTCGACGAGCAGTACTTC. This gives the protein CASSPGTFDEQYF.

The J gene is TRBJ2-3, the V gene TRBV4-1; TRBD2 matches at 16 bases. Trimming took 2 bases from V and 3 from J; bases not matched to a gene: 5. The CDR3 sequence is 18 residues long. Per the germline V gene, CDR1 is MGHRA and CDR2 is YSYEKL. CDR3 sequence: CASSQTGTSGRVTDTQYF. In DNA form, the CDR3 reads TGCGCCAGCAGCCAAACCGGGACTAGCGGGAGGGTAACAGATACGCAGTATTTT.